The sequence of this TCR beta chain was determined in a study of cytomegalovirus exposure and HLA in healthy donors. About this clone: What it recognizes is unknown.

This CDR3 comprises 15 residues. V lost 0 bases and J 4 bases, leaving 12 bases between the germline ends. Germline lookup yields CDR1 MNHEY and CDR2 SVGAGI. The PCR used 60 Vbeta and 13 Jbeta primers. TCRdb's table, derived via immunoSEQ multiplex PCR, lists solely in-frame clones and lacks some. The table includes approximately 130,000 clones, roughly 85% detected once. Study-level points and caveats: Evidence from a later analysis indicated that most CMV-associated TCR beta chains looked HLA-restricted. Association with HLA alleles at 0.05 false discovery rate was found for 15,000 to 20,000 TCR beta sequences in a later analysis.

The chain carries TRBV6-5 and TRBJ1-2; tentatively, D is TRBD1 (6 bases). This TCR came from a man aged 40-49 years in good health and CMV-seronegative. The sequencing sample was made of PBMCs. This CDR3 reads CASSYSRTAPYGYTF. The CDR3 nucleotides are TGTGCCAGCAGTTACTCTAGGACAGCTCCCTATGGCTACACCTTC.